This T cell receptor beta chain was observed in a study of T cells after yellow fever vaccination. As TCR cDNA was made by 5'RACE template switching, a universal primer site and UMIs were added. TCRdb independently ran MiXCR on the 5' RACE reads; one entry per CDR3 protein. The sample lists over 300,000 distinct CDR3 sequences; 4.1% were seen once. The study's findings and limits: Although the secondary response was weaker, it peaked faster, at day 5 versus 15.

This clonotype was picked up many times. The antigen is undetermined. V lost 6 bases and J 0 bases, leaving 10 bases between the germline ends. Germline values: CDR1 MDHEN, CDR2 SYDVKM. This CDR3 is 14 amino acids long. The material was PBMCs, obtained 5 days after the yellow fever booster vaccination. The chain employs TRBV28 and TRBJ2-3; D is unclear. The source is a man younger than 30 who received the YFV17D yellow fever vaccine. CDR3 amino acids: CASSPESSTDTQYF. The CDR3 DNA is TGTGCCAGCAGCCCGGAGAGTAGCACAGATACGCAGTATTTT.